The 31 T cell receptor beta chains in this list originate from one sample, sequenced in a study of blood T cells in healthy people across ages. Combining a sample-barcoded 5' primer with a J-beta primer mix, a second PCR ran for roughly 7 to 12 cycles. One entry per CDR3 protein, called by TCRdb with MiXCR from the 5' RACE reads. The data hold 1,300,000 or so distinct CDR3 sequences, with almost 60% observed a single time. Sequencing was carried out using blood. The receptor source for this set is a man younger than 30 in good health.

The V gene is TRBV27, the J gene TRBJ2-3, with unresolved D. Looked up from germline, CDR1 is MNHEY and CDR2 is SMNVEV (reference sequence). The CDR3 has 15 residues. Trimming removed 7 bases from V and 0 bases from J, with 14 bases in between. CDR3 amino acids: CASNPRVTSTDTQYF. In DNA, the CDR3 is TGTGCCAGCAACCCCCGGGTCACTAGCACAGATACGCAGTATTTT.

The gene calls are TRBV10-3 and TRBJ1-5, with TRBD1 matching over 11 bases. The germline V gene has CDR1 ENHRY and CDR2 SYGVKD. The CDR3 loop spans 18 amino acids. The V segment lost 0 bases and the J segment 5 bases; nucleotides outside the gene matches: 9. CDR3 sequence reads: CAISESRTGGRLYQPQHF. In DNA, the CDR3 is TGTGCCATCAGTGAGTCTAGGACAGGGGGCAGATTATATCAGCCCCAGCATTTT.

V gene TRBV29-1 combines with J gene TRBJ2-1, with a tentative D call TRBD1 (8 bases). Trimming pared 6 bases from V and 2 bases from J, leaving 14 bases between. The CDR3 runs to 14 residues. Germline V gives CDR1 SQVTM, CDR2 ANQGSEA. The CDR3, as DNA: TGCAGCGTGGGGGGGACAGGACCCTACAATGAGCAGTTCTTC. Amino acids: CSVGGTGPYNEQFF.

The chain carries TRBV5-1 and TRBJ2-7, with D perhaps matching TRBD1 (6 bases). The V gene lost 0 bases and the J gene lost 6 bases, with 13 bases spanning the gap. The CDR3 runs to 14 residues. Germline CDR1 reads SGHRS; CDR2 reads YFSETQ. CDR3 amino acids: CASSLANRETEQYF. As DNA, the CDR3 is TGCGCCAGCAGCTTGGCCAACAGGGAAACCGAGCAGTACTTC.

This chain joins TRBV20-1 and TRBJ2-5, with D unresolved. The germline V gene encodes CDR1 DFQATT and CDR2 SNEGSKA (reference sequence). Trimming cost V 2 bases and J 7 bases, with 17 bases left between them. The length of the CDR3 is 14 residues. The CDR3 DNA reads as TGCAGTGCTAGACATGAGGTTAGAGTTTCGACCCAGTACTTC. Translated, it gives CSARHEVRVSTQYF.

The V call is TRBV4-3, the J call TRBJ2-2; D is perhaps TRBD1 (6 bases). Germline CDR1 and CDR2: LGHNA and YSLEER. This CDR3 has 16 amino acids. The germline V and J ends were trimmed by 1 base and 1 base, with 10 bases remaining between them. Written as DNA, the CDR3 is TGCGCCAGCAGCCAAGTTGAACAGGGGAACACCGGGGAGCTGTTTTTT. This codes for CASSQVEQGNTGELFF.

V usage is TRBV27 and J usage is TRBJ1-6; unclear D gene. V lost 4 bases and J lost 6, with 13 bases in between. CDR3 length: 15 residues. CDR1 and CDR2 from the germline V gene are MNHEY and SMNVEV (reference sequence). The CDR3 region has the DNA TGTGCCAGCAGTTCTTATCCCGGACCTAATTCACCCCTCCACTTT. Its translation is CASSSYPGPNSPLHF.

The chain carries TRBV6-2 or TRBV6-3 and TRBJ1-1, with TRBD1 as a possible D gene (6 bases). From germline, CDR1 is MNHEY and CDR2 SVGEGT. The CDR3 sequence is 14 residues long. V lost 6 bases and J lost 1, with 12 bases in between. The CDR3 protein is CASSRVTGNTEAFF. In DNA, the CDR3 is TGTGCCAGCAGCCGCGTGACAGGGAACACTGAAGCTTTCTTT.

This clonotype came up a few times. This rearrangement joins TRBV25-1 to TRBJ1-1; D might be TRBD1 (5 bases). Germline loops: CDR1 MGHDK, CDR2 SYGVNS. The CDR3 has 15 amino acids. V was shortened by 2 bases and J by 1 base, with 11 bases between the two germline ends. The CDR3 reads CASSEPGTGNTEAFF. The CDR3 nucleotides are TGTGCCAGCAGTGAACCCGGGACGGGGAACACTGAAGCTTTCTTT. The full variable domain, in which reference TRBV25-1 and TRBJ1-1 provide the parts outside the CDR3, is EADIYQTPRYLVIGTGKKITLECSQTMGHDKMYWYQQDPGMELHLIHYSYGVNSTEKGDLSSESTVSRIRTEHFPLTLESARPSHTSQYLCASSEPGTGNTEAFFGQGTRLTVV.

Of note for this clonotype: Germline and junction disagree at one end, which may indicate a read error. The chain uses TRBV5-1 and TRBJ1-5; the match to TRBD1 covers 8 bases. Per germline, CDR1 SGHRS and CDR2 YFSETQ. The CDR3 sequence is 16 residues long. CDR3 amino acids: CASSEETGQGLGSQHF. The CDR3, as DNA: TGTGCCAGCAGCGAAGAAACAGGACAGGGTTTAGGTTCTCAGCATTTT.

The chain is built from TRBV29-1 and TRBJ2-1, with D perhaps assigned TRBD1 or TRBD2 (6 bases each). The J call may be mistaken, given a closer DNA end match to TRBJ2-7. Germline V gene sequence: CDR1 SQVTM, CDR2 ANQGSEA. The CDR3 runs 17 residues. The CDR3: CSVEVLGGSKSYNEQYF. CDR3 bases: TGCAGCGTTGAAGTTTTAGGGGGGAGTAAATCCTACAATGAGCAGTACTTC.

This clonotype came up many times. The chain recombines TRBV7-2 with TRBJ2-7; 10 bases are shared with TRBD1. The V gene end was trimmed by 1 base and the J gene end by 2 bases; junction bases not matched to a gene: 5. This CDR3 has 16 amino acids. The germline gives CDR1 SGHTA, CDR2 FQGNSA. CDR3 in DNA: TGTGCCAGCAGCTTAGATGGGGGACAGGGGCCCTACGAGCAGTACTTC. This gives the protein CASSLDGGQGPYEQYF.

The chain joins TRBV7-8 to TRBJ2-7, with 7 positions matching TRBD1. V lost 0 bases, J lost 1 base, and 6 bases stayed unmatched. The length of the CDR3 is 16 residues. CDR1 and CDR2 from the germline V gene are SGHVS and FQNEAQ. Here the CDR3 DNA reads TGTGCCAGCAGCTTAGCCCCGGGGACAGATTCCTACGAGCAGTACTTC. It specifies CASSLAPGTDSYEQYF.

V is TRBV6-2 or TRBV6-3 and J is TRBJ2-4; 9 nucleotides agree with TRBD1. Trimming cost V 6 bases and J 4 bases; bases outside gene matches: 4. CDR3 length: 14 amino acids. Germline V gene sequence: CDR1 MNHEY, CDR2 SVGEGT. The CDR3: CASSRDRAKNIQYF. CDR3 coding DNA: TGTGCCAGCAGCCGGGACAGGGCTAAAAACATTCAGTACTTC.

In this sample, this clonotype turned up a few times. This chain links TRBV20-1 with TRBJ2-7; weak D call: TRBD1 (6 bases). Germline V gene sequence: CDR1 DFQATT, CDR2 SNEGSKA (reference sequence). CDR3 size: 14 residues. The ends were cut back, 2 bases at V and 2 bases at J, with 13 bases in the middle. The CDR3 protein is CSARLTGTPYEQYF. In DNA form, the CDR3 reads TGCAGTGCTAGATTAACAGGGACGCCCTACGAGCAGTACTTC.

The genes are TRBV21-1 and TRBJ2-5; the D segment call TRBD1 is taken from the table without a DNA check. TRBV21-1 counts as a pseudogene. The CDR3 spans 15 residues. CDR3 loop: CASSTSGTGEETQYF. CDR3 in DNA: TGTGCCAGCAGCACCTCCGGGACAGGGGAAGAGACCCAGTACTTC.

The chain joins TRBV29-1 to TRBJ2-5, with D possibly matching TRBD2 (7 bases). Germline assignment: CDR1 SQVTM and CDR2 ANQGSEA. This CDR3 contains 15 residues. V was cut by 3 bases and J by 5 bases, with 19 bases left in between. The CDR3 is CSVDIGGQADETQYF. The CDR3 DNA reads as TGCAGCGTTGATATCGGGGGGCAGGCTGATGAGACCCAGTACTTC.

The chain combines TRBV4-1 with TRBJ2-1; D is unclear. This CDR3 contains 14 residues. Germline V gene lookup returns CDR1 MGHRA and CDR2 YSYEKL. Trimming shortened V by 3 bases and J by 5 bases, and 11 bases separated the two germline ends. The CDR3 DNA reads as TGCGCCAGCAGCCACCGGGCCGCGGACAATGAGCAGTTCTTC. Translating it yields CASSHRAADNEQFF.

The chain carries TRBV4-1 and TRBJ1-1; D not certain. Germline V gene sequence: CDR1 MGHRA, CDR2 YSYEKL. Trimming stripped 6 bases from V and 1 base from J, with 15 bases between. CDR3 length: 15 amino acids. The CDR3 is CASREDGRANTEAFF. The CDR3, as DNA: TGCGCCAGCAGAGAAGACGGACGGGCGAACACTGAAGCTTTCTTT.

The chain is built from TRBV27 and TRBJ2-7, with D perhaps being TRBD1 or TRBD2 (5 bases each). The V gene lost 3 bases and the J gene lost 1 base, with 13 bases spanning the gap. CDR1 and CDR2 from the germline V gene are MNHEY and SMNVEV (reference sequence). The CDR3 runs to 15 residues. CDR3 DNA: TGTGCCAGCAGTTTTGGGGGTTTTGGATCCTACGAGCAGTACTTC. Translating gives CASSFGGFGSYEQYF.

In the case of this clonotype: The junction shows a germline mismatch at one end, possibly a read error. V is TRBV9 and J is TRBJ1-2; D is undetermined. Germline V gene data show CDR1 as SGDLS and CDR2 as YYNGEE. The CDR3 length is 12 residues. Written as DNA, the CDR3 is TGTGCCAGCAGCCCGACGGTCTATGACTACACCTTC. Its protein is CASSPTVYDYTF.

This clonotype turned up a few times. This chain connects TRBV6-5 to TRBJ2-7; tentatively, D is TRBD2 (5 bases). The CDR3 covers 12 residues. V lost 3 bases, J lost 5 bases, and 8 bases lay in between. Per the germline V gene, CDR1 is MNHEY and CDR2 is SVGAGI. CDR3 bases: TGTGCCAGCAGTTATGCCGGGGACGAGCAGTACTTC. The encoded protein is CASSYAGDEQYF.

CDR3 nucleotides: TGTGCCAGCAGCGTAGGACTAGCGGGGGGGTACCAAGAGACCCAGTACTTC. The encoded protein is CASSVGLAGGYQETQYF. The chain is built from TRBV9 and TRBJ2-5, with 14 positions matching TRBD2. The CDR3 totals 17 residues. The V gene end was trimmed by 0 bases and the J gene end by 0 bases; junction bases not matched to a gene: 1. Looked up from germline, CDR1 is SGDLS and CDR2 is YYNGEE.

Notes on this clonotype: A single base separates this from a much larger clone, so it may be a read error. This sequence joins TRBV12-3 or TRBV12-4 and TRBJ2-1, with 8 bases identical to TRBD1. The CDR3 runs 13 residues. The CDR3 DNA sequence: TGTGCCTGCAGCCACGACAGGGGAGGTCTTAAGTTCTTC. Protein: CACSHDRGGLKFF.

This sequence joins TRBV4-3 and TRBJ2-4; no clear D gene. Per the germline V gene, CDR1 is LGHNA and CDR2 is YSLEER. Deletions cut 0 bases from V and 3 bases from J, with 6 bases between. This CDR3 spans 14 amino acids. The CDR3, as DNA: TGCGCCAGCAGCCAAGACTCAGGCAAAAACATTCAGTACTTC. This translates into CASSQDSGKNIQYF.

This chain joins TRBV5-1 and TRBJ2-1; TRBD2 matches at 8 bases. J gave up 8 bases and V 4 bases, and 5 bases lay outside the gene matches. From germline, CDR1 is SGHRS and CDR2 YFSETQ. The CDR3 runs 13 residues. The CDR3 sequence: CASSPAGGYEQFF. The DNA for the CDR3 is TGCGCCAGCAGCCCGGCGGGGGGTTATGAGCAGTTCTTC.

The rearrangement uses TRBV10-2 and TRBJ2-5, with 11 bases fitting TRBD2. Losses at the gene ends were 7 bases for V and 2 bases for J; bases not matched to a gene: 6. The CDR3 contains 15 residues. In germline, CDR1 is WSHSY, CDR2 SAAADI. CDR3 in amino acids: CASKLAGGGQETQYF. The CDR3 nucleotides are TGCGCCAGCAAGTTAGCGGGGGGGGGACAAGAGACCCAGTACTTC.

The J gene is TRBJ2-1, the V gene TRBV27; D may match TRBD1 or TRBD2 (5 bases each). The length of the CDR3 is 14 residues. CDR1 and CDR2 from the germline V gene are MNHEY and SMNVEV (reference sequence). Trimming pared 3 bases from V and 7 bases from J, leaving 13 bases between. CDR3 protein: CASSFGTPGNEQFF. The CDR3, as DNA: TGTGCCAGCAGTTTTGGGACCCCGGGGAATGAGCAGTTCTTC.

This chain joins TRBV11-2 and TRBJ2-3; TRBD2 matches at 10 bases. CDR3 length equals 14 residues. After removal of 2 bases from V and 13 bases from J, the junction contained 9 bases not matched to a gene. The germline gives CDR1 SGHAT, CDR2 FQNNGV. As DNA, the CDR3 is TGTGCCAGCAGCTTAAGTTTAGCGGGAGGTGAGAAGTATTTT. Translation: CASSLSLAGGEKYF.

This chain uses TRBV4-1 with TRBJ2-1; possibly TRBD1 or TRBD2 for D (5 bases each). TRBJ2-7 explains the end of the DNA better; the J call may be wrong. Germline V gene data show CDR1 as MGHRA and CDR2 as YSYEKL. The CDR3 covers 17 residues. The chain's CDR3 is CASSQGRGQGPYNEQYF. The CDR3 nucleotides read TGCGCCAGCAGCCAAGGTCGGGGCCAGGGCCCCTACAATGAGCAGTACTTC.

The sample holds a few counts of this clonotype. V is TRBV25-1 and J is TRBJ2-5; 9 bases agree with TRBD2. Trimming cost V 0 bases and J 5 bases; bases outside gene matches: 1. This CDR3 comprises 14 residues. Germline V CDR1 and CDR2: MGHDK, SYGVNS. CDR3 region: CASSEYLAGETQYF. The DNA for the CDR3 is TGTGCCAGCAGTGAATATCTAGCGGGGGAGACCCAGTACTTC.